A single sample is the source of the 27 T cell receptor beta chains below, sequenced in a study of T cell responses to AZD1222 COVID-19 vaccine. Clones were sequenced by immunoSEQ multiplex PCR, and TCRdb holds only the in-frame ones, with some missing. The sample lists around 100,000 clones, about 87% seen once, with around 3.8% in the top ten. Sequences were derived from peripheral blood, sampled on day 0 of MenACWY control vaccination. These receptors were obtained from an adult in good health.

This rearrangement joins TRBV19 to TRBJ1-1; TRBD1 is a possible D gene (6 bases). In germline, CDR1 is LNHDA, CDR2 SQIVND (reference sequence). V was trimmed by 4 bases and J by 1 base, leaving 10 bases between them. The CDR3 consists of 14 residues. CDR3 in DNA: TGTGCCAGTAGTAGCATACAGGGGAACACTGAAGCTTTCTTT. Its protein product is CASSSIQGNTEAFF.

In its sample, this clone was seen once. This chain uses TRBV7-9 with TRBJ2-3; 9 nucleotides agree with TRBD2. The CDR3 runs to 14 residues. Germline V CDR1 and CDR2: SEHNR, FQNEAQ (reference sequence). The V gene end was trimmed by 6 bases and the J gene end by 3 bases; junction bases not matched to a gene: 4. The chain's CDR3 is CASRLSGGTDTQYF. The DNA of the CDR3 is TGTGCCAGCAGACTAAGCGGGGGGACAGATACGCAGTATTTT.

CDR3 sequence (DNA): TGTGCCAGCAGCCCCCGGACAGTCTACGAGCAGTACTTC. It specifies CASSPRTVYEQYF. The V gene is TRBV3-1 (or the pseudogene TRBV3-2), the J gene TRBJ2-7; weak D call: TRBD1 (6 bases). The CDR3 is 13 residues long. Trimming removed 4 bases from V and 3 bases from J, with 10 bases in between. Germline CDR1 is LGHDT and CDR2 is YNNKEL (reference sequence).

V is TRBV6-5 and J is TRBJ2-1, with 8 bases matching TRBD2. Trimming removed 5 bases from V and 15 bases from J; junction bases left unmatched: 9. CDR1 is MNHEY and CDR2 is SVGAGI in the germline V gene. The CDR3 is made up of 12 amino acids. Here the CDR3 reads CASSHFSGGWFF. The CDR3 nucleotides are TGTGCCAGCAGTCACTTCTCGGGGGGGTGGTTCTTC.

The genes are TRBV5-1 and TRBJ2-7, with TRBD1 matching 7 bases. Germline CDR1 and CDR2: SGHRS and YFSETQ. The length of the CDR3 is 15 residues. Losses at the gene ends were 1 base for V and 2 bases for J; bases not matched to a gene: 6. This CDR3 reads CASSLSWTGAYEQYF. The CDR3 nucleotides are TGCGCCAGCAGCTTGAGCTGGACAGGCGCCTACGAGCAGTACTTC.

This clone turned up a few times. The chain employs TRBV30 and TRBJ1-2; D call uncertain. The germline CDR1 and CDR2 sequences are GTSNPN and SVGIG (reference sequence). Between the trimmed V and J ends, which lost 5 bases and 3 bases, there was a span of 10 bases. This CDR3 comprises 12 residues. The CDR3 coding sequence is TGTGCCTGGGGGGAGACGGACTATGGCTACACCTTC. Translation: CAWGETDYGYTF. Using reference TRBV30 and TRBJ1-2 for the parts outside the CDR3, the full variable domain is SQTIHQWPATLVQPVGSPLSLECTVEGTSNPNLYWYRQAAGRGLQLLFYSVGIGQISSEVPQNLSASRPQDRQFILSSKKLLLSDSGFYLCAWGETDYGYTFGSGTRLTVV.

The chain uses TRBV11-3 and TRBJ2-7; D not resolved. V lost 0 bases and J 7 bases, leaving 10 bases between the germline ends. From germline, CDR1 is SGHNT and CDR2 YENEEA. This CDR3 has 13 amino acids. The CDR3: CASSLDTGWEQYF. The CDR3 bases are TGTGCCAGCAGCTTAGATACCGGCTGGGAGCAGTACTTC.

The chain couples TRBV28 to TRBJ1-5; D unresolved. There are 18 residues in the CDR3. Trimming pared 4 bases from V and 0 bases from J, leaving 19 bases between. Germline CDR1 is MDHEN and CDR2 is SYDVKM. The CDR3: CASSSLAGITDSNQPQHF. CDR3 sequence (DNA): TGTGCCAGCAGTTCTCTTGCCGGGATAACGGATAGCAATCAGCCCCAGCATTTT.

The V call is TRBV9, the J call TRBJ2-5, with 7 bases lining up with TRBD2. Germline loops: CDR1 SGDLS, CDR2 YYNGEE. With 4 bases clipped from V and 2 bases from J, the junction kept 8 bases outside the gene matches. There are 15 residues in the CDR3. In DNA, the CDR3 is TGTGCCAGCAGCTCCGGGGGGACGGGGCAAGAGACCCAGTACTTC. Protein product: CASSSGGTGQETQYF.

The CDR3, as DNA: TGTGCCAGCAGTGAAGGGGACAGCGTCTTAGCTAACTATGGCTACACCTTC. Translating gives CASSEGDSVLANYGYTF. This sequence joins TRBV6-1 and TRBJ1-2, with 7 bases matching TRBD1. Trimming took 1 base from V and 0 from J; bases not matched to a gene: 8. Germline V gives CDR1 MNHNS, CDR2 SASEGT. The CDR3 has 17 amino acids.

The sample holds one count of this clone. V and J are TRBV9 and TRBJ1-6, with TRBD1 as a possible D gene (5 bases). This CDR3 comprises 16 residues. The ends were cut back, 7 bases at V and 0 bases at J, with 14 bases in the middle. Germline loops: CDR1 SGDLS, CDR2 YYNGEE. The CDR3 loop reads CASGGTLSSYNSPLHF. The CDR3 DNA reads TGTGCCAGCGGGGGGACGCTGAGCTCCTATAATTCACCCCTCCACTTT. The whole variable domain, filled in from reference TRBV9 and TRBJ1-6, reads DSGVTQTPKHLITATGQRVTLRCSPRSGDLSVYWYQQSLDQGLQFLIQYYNGEERAKGNILERFSAQQFPDLHSELNLSSLELGDSALYFCASGGTLSSYNSPLHFGNGTRLTVT.

The rearrangement uses TRBV6-5 and TRBJ1-2; D is ambiguous. Germline lookup yields CDR1 MNHEY and CDR2 SVGAGI. The CDR3 loop spans 14 amino acids. The ends were cut back, 6 bases at V and 8 bases at J, with 19 bases in the middle. The chain's CDR3 is CASSVASSPRGYTF. CDR3 coding DNA: TGTGCCAGCAGCGTGGCTAGTTCCCCTCGGGGCTACACCTTC.

The chain carries TRBV5-8 and TRBJ1-2, with a tentative D call TRBD1 (6 bases). Germline-derived CDR1 and CDR2 are SGHTS and YDEGEE. The V gene lost 1 base and the J gene lost 1 base, with 11 bases spanning the gap. The CDR3 is 15 residues long. The CDR3: CASSLQGWVNYGYTF. As DNA, the CDR3 is TGTGCCAGCAGCTTGCAGGGGTGGGTTAACTATGGCTACACCTTC.

The V gene is TRBV4-3, the J gene TRBJ1-6; D unclear. Germline assignment: CDR1 LGHNA and CDR2 YSLEER. Trimming removed 0 bases from V and 2 bases from J, with 14 bases in between. This CDR3 has 18 amino acids. The CDR3 DNA sequence: TGCGCCAGCAGCCAAGATCTATTTCGGGCAGCCTATAATTCACCCCTCCACTTT. Protein product: CASSQDLFRAAYNSPLHF.

V and J are TRBV4-1 and TRBJ2-1, with TRBD1 matching over 10 bases. The CDR3 has 14 amino acids. CDR1 and CDR2 from the germline V gene are MGHRA and YSYEKL. The junction had 9 bases not matched to a gene; V was cut back by 2 bases and J by 14 bases. For the CDR3, the DNA is TGCGCCAGCAGCCAACCCGCGGACAGGGGGGTCGAGTTCTTC. It yields the protein CASSQPADRGVEFF.

V is TRBV6-2 or TRBV6-3 and J is TRBJ1-5; no clear D gene. Germline V gene sequence: CDR1 MNHEY, CDR2 SVGEGT. This CDR3 region has 16 residues. V lost 2 bases and J lost 2, with 13 bases in between. CDR3 loop: CASSYPPRRGNQPQHF. The DNA of the CDR3 is TGTGCCAGCAGTTACCCCCCACGGAGGGGCAATCAGCCCCAGCATTTT.

The chain is built from TRBV5-8 and TRBJ1-1; no firm D call. The V gene's germline CDR1 is SGHTS and CDR2 YDEGEE. Trimming pared 4 bases from V and 0 bases from J, leaving 10 bases between. CDR3 length equals 14 residues. The CDR3 sequence is CASSPNILNTEAFF. The CDR3 DNA reads TGTGCCAGCAGCCCGAACATTTTGAACACTGAAGCTTTCTTT.

The chain carries TRBV11-2 and TRBJ1-1, with D perhaps TRBD1 (5 bases). Between the trimmed V and J ends, which lost 4 bases and 3 bases, there was a span of 15 bases. Per the germline V gene, CDR1 is SGHAT and CDR2 is FQNNGV. The CDR3 sequence is 15 residues long. This CDR3 reads CASSSPRWGDTEAFF. CDR3 nucleotides: TGTGCCAGCAGCTCCCCACGTTGGGGGGACACTGAAGCTTTCTTT.

The chain is built from TRBV7-2 and TRBJ2-5, with D possibly being TRBD1 or TRBD2 (5 bases each). Germline V gene sequence: CDR1 SGHTA, CDR2 FQGNSA. The CDR3 contains 14 residues. Between the trimmed V and J ends, which lost 3 bases and 5 bases, there was a span of 13 bases. CDR3 sequence (DNA): TGTGCCAGCAGCTTTAAAGGGGACCGTGAGACCCAGTACTTC. Translated: CASSFKGDRETQYF.

There are a few counts of this clone. Other nucleotide sequences from this sample produce the same CDR3. The V gene is TRBV19, the J gene TRBJ2-7; TRBD1 or TRBD2 may be the D gene (5 bases each). CDR1 and CDR2 (germline): LNHDA, SQIVND (reference sequence). The CDR3 covers 14 residues. V was clipped by 1 base and J by 1 base, with 8 bases between them. CDR3 coding DNA: TGTGCCAGTAGTATAGTTGGGGGATCCTACGAGCAGTACTTC. It specifies CASSIVGGSYEQYF. The variable domain in full, completed from reference TRBV19 and TRBJ2-7, reads DGGITQSPKYLFRKEGQNVTLSCEQNLNHDAMYWYRQDPGQGLRLIYYSQIVNDFQKGDIAEGYSVSREKKESFPLTVTSAQKNPTAFYLCASSIVGGSYEQYFGPGTRLTVT.

V and J are TRBV5-1 and TRBJ2-7; D is perhaps TRBD1 (6 bases). Per the germline V gene, CDR1 is SGHRS and CDR2 is YFSETQ. The CDR3 runs 12 residues. V was pared by 4 bases and J by 3 bases, with 8 bases between. The CDR3 region is CASSPDSYEQYF. The CDR3 nucleotides are TGCGCCAGCAGCCCGGACAGCTACGAGCAGTACTTC.

This clone occurred once. The junction differs from germline at one of its ends, possibly a read error. This sequence joins TRBV2 and TRBJ1-5; a weak D match, TRBD1 (6 bases). Germline CDR1 reads SNHLY; CDR2 reads FYNNEI. The CDR3 contains 14 residues. As DNA, the CDR3 is TGTGCCAGCAGCGAAGGGGGGAGCAATCAGCCCCAGCATTTT. Translation: CASSEGGSNQPQHF.

This clone came up once. This rearrangement joins TRBV5-1 to TRBJ1-1, with D possibly matching TRBD1 (5 bases). The germline gives CDR1 SGHRS, CDR2 YFSETQ. The CDR3 length is 15 residues. V was shortened by 3 bases and J by 4 bases, with 16 bases between the two germline ends. CDR3 sequence (DNA): TGCGCCAGCAGCTATTCGGCTTTGAGGGGCACTGAAGCTTTCTTT. This encodes CASSYSALRGTEAFF.

The V and J genes are TRBV12-3 or TRBV12-4 and TRBJ1-3; D remains ambiguous. This CDR3 spans 13 amino acids. Trimming took 2 bases from V and 4 from J, leaving 6 bases between them. CDR3 DNA: TGTGCCAGCAGTTTACGCCAGGGAAACACCATATATTTT. Amino acids: CASSLRQGNTIYF.

This sequence joins TRBV10-3 and TRBJ2-6, with D uncertain. V lost 4 bases, J lost 2 bases, and 6 bases lay in between. Germline loops: CDR1 ENHRY, CDR2 SYGVKD. The CDR3 is 14 amino acids. The CDR3 nucleotides read TGTGCCATCAGTGCAGGAGCTGGGGCCAACGTCCTGACTTTC. Amino acids: CAISAGAGANVLTF.

A word on this clone: The same CDR3 arises from other DNA sequences in this sample as well. The V gene is TRBV29-1, the J gene TRBJ1-5, with 8 bases identical to TRBD1. With 4 bases clipped from V and 4 bases from J, the junction kept 3 bases outside the gene matches. Germline V gene lookup returns CDR1 SQVTM and CDR2 ANQGSEA. The CDR3 extends over 13 amino acids. The CDR3 loop reads CSVGDRGNQPQHF. DNA for the CDR3: TGCAGCGTTGGCGACAGGGGAAATCAGCCCCAGCATTTT.

V and J are TRBV6-5 and TRBJ2-5, with 10 bases aligning to TRBD1. The CDR3 has 15 amino acids. V dropped 6 bases and J dropped 2; count of bases not matched to a gene: 6. CDR1 is MNHEY, CDR2 SVGAGI, per germline. Written as DNA, the CDR3 is TGTGCCAGCAGCCGACAGGGGGCGAGTCAAGAGACCCAGTACTTC. It codes for CASSRQGASQETQYF.